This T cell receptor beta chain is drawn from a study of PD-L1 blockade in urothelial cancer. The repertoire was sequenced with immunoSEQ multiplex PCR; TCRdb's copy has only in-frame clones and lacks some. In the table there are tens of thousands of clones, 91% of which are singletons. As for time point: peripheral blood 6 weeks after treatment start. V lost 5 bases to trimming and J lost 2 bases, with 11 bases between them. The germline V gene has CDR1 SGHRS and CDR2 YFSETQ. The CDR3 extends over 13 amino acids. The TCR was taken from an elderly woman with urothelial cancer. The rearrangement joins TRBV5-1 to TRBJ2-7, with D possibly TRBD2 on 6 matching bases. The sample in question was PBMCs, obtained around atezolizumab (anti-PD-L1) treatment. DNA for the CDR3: TGCGCCAGCAGATCGACTAGTACCTACGAGCAGTACTTC. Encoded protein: CASRSTSTYEQYF. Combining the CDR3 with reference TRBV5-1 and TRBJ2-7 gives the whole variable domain KAGVTQTPRYLIKTRGQQVTLSCSPISGHRSVSWYQQTPGQGLQFLFEYFSETQRNKGNFPGRFSGRQFSNSRSEMNVSTLELGDSALYLCASRSTSTYEQYFGPGTRLTVT.